A selection of T cell receptor beta chains follows, all from one sample in a study of identical twins. One entry per CDR3 protein results from TCRdb running MiXCR on the 5' RACE reads. The sample lists about 520,000 distinct CDR3 sequences; about 20% were seen once. This same sample was also part of a study on T cells expressing NK-cell markers.

The sample consisted of CD4+ T cells sorted from blood. The receptors stem from a woman aged 18-29 years in good health. Each CDR3 is given without its conserved first and last residue.

j_call v_call cdr3_aa
TRBJ1-2 TRBV12-3/TRBV12-4 ASRLTRGGGDGYT
TRBJ2-5 TRBV27 ASRPGLAVQETQY
TRBJ2-1 TRBV9 ASSKGESYNEQF
TRBJ1-3 TRBV13 ASSLRDRGHTIY
TRBJ2-3 TRBV21-1 ASSKGQGKTDTQY
TRBJ2-7 TRBV9 ASSVGPSALSSYEQY
TRBJ1-1 TRBV5-1 ASSTGTGFTEAF
TRBJ2-7 TRBV20-1 SAKGLADYEQY
TRBJ2-5 TRBV20-1 SASQGAVETQY
TRBJ2-5 TRBV10-3 AISEDRAIQETQY
TRBJ2-3 TRBV7-2 ASSWDPNTDTQY
TRBJ2-1 TRBV5-1 ASSDRGGWNEQF
TRBJ2-5 TRBV7-2 ASSLGVKETQY
TRBJ1-2 TRBV20-1 SATPGAFGYGYT
TRBJ2-5 TRBV6-2/TRBV6-3 ASSYVPQETQY
TRBJ2-4 TRBV3-1 ASSHGGTAKNIQY
TRBJ1-2 TRBV29-1 SAGDKNYYGYT
TRBJ2-1 TRBV5-1 ASSSDGQGVVG
TRBJ2-7 TRBV12-3/TRBV12-4 ASSPGLAGDYEQY
TRBJ2-5 TRBV20-1 SAPRAGQETQY
TRBJ1-5 TRBV6-1 ASSQLDSNQPQH
TRBJ2-1 TRBV20-1 SASVSGNYNEQF
TRBJ2-7 TRBV6-6 ASNLAGGHEQY
TRBJ2-5 TRBV11-3 ASSQGTRNQETQY
TRBJ2-2 TRBV20-1 SARTGGTGELF